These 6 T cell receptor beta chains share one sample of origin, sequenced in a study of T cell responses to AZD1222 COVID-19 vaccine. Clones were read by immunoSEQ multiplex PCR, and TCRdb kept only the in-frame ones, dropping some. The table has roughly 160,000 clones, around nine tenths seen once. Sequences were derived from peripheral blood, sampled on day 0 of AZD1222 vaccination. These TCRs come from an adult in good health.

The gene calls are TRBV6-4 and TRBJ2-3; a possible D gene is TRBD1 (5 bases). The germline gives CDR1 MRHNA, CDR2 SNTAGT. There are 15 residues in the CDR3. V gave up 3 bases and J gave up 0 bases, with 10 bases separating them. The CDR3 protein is CASSEGVSSTDTQYF. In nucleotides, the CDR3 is TGTGCCAGCAGTGAAGGGGTTTCTAGCACAGATACGCAGTATTTT.

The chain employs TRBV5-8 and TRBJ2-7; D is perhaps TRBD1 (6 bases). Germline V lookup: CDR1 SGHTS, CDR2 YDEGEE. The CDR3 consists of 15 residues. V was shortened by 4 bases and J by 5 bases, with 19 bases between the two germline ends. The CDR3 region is CASSRVQGKVHEQYF. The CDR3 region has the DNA TGTGCCAGCAGCAGGGTCCAGGGGAAGGTACACGAGCAGTACTTC.

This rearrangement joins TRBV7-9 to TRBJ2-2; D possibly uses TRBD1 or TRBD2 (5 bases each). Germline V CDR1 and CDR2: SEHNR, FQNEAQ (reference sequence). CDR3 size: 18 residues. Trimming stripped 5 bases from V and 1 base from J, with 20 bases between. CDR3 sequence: CASSAGDSRRGNTGELFF. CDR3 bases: TGTGCCAGCAGCGCCGGGGATAGTAGAAGGGGGAACACCGGGGAGCTGTTTTTT. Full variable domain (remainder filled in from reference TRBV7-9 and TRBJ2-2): DTGVSQNPRHKITKRGQNVTFRCDPISEHNRLYWYRQTLGQGPEFLTYFQNEAQLEKSRLLSDRFSAERPKGSFSTLEIQRTEQGDSAMYLCASSAGDSRRGNTGELFFGEGSRLTVL.

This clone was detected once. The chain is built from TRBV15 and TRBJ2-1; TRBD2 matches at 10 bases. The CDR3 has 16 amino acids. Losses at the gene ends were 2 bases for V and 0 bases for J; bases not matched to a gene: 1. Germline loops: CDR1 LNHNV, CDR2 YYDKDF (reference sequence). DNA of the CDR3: TGTGCCACCAGCAGACCTAGCGGGAGCTCCTACAATGAGCAGTTCTTC. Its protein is CATSRPSGSSYNEQFF.

The CDR3: CASSSQDSTEAFF. Here the CDR3 DNA reads TGCGCCAGCAGCTCACAGGACAGCACTGAAGCTTTCTTT. The rearrangement links TRBV5-1 to TRBJ1-1, with D tentatively TRBD1 (6 bases). Looked up from germline, CDR1 is SGHRS and CDR2 is YFSETQ. The germline V and J ends were trimmed by 3 bases and 4 bases, with 10 bases remaining between them. There are 13 residues in the CDR3.

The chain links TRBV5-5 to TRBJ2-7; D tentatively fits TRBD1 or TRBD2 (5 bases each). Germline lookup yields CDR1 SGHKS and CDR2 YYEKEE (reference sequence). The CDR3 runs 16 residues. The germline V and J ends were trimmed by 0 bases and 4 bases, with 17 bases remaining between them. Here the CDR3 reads CASSLATGPYSYEQYF. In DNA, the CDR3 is TGTGCCAGCAGCTTGGCAACGGGGCCATATTCGTACGAGCAGTACTTC.